This T cell receptor (beta chain) was captured by sequencing in a study of blood T cell repertoires in COVID-19. Looking at the study overall: Sites across the United States, Italy and Spain contributed samples from acute and convalescent COVID-19. In each case, the material was cDNA or gDNA derived from T cells, B-cell-depleted T cells, or PBMCs.

Per the original data handling: Scientists estimated how many nucleated cells there were by amplifying reference gene primers. This table comes from immunoSEQ multiplex PCR, and its TCRdb copy is limited to in-frame clones, with some not included. V and J calls and clone size are as listed in that table; D and trimming were resolved from the DNA. The sample has fewer than 85,000 clones, 83% seen once. V lost 5 bases and J 0 bases, leaving 7 bases between the germline ends. This CDR3 contains 13 residues. Germline loops: CDR1 LGHNA, CDR2 YNFKEQ. Sequenced sample: peripheral blood. The source is a woman aged 55-69 years with acute or convalescent COVID-19. V and J are TRBV4-2 and TRBJ2-5; D is possibly TRBD2 (5 bases). CDR3 nucleotides: TGTGCCAGCAGCTCGGACTACCAAGAGACCCAGTACTTC. Its protein is CASSSDYQETQYF.